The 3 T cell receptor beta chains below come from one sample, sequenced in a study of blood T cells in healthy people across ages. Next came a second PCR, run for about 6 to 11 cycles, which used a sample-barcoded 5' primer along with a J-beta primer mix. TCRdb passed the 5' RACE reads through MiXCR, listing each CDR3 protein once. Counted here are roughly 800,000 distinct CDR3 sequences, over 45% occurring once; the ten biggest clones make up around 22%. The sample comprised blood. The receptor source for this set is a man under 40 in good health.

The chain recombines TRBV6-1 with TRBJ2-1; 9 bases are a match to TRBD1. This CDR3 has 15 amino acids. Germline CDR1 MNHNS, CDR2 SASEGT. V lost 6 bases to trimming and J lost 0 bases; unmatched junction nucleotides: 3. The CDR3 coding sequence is TGTGCCAGCAGACTGACAGGGGGCTCCTACAATGAGCAGTTCTTC. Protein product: CASRLTGGSYNEQFF.

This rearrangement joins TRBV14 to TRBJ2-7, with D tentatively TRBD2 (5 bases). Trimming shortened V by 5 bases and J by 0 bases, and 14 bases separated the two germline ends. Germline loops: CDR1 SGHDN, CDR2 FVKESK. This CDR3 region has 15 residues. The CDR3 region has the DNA TGTGCCAGCAGCGGGTCGGGGTGGACCTCCTACGAGCAGTACTTC. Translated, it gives CASSGSGWTSYEQYF.

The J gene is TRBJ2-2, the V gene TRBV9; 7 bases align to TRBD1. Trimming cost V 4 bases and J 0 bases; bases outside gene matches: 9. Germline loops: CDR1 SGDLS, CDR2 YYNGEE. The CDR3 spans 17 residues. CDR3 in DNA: TGTGCCAGCAGCTTGGGGTCAGGGGGTTCGAACACCGGGGAGCTGTTTTTT. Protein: CASSLGSGGSNTGELFF. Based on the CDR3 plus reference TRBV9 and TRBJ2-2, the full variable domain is DSGVTQTPKHLITATGQRVTLRCSPRSGDLSVYWYQQSLDQGLQFLIQYYNGEERAKGNILERFSAQQFPDLHSELNLSSLELGDSALYFCASSLGSGGSNTGELFFGEGSRLTVL.